This paragraph covers one TCR beta chain sequence. This sample was taken from a study of blood T cell repertoires in COVID-19. About the study: Whether acute or convalescent, the COVID-19 samples came from the United States, Italy and Spain. The cDNA or gDNA used as material had been derived from T cells, B-cell-depleted T cells, or PBMCs.

Per the original data handling: Amplifying reference gene primers gave estimates of nucleated cell counts. Only in-frame clones appear in the TCRdb table, and some are missing; sequencing was by immunoSEQ multiplex PCR. That table furnishes V, J and clone size, whereas the DNA furnished D and trimming. The sample consists of more than 55,000 clones, 60% to 85% of them appearing once. The sample was peripheral blood. The TCR was taken from a man in his sixties with acute or convalescent COVID-19.

The CDR3 region is CASSFTGVGYGYTF. The DNA of the CDR3 is TGTGCCAGCAGTTTCACAGGGGTTGGCTATGGCTACACCTTC. The chain couples TRBV28 to TRBJ1-2; 7 bases are shared with TRBD1. The V gene end was trimmed by 3 bases and the J gene end by 4 bases; junction bases not matched to a gene: 5. The CDR3 totals 14 residues. Looked up from germline, CDR1 is MDHEN and CDR2 is SYDVKM.